Presented here are 10 T cell receptor beta chains from one specimen sequenced in a study of control samples from healthy donors and cancer patients. Using immunoSEQ multiplex PCR, the repertoire was profiled, and TCRdb retains in-frame clones only, with some absent. The profile covers about 80,000 clones, with roughly 90% appearing a single time and less than 7% taken by the ten largest. Sample: blood. These receptors were collected from a man aged 50 to 59 in good health.

The chain links TRBV10-3 to TRBJ1-5; D might be TRBD1 (5 bases). V shed 0 bases and J shed 4 bases, with 10 bases lying between them. The V gene's germline CDR1 is ENHRY and CDR2 SYGVKD. The CDR3 is made up of 15 amino acids. The CDR3 DNA is TGTGCCATCAGTGAGTCGGGGCACTATAATCAGCCCCAGCATTTT. Its protein is CAISESGHYNQPQHF.

The rearrangement links TRBV5-1 to TRBJ2-1; D remains ambiguous. Trimming cost V 1 base and J 2 bases, with 10 bases left between them. CDR1 and CDR2 from the germline V gene are SGHRS and YFSETQ. The CDR3 loop spans 15 amino acids. The CDR3 protein is CASSLRNSPYNEQFF. The CDR3 nucleotides are TGCGCCAGCAGCTTGCGAAACAGTCCCTACAATGAGCAGTTCTTC.

This clone has just one count. The rearrangement links TRBV14 to TRBJ1-2; 9 positions agree with TRBD1. J was trimmed by 0 bases and V by 2 bases; bases with no gene match: 4. Germline V lookup: CDR1 SGHDN, CDR2 FVKESK. The CDR3 length is 16 residues. CDR3 in amino acids: CASSQLHRGPNYGYTF. For the CDR3, the DNA is TGTGCCAGCAGCCAACTCCACAGGGGGCCTAACTATGGCTACACCTTC.

This chain uses TRBV13 with TRBJ2-7; perhaps TRBD2 as D (6 bases). Germline V gene sequence: CDR1 PRHDT, CDR2 FYEKMQ (reference sequence). Trimming stripped 0 bases from V and 2 bases from J, with 8 bases between. The CDR3 extends over 14 amino acids. The CDR3 is CASSLGRTTYEQYF. DNA of the CDR3: TGTGCCAGCAGCTTAGGGCGGACTACCTACGAGCAGTACTTC.

The chain employs TRBV6-6 and TRBJ1-1; 9 nucleotides agree with TRBD1. V lost 4 bases to trimming and J lost 7 bases; unmatched junction nucleotides: 10. Germline assignment: CDR1 MNHNY and CDR2 SVGAGI (reference sequence). The CDR3 runs 15 residues. The CDR3 loop is CASSLKQGASYEAFF. CDR3 bases: TGTGCCAGCAGTTTAAAACAGGGGGCCTCCTATGAAGCTTTCTTT.

This CDR3 is CAIPKGVWTGELFF. CDR3 nucleotides: TGTGCCATCCCGAAAGGAGTATGGACCGGGGAGCTGTTTTTT. The V and J genes are TRBV10-3 and TRBJ2-2; D remains ambiguous. Trimming pared 8 bases from V and 5 bases from J, leaving 15 bases between. CDR1 and CDR2 (germline): ENHRY, SYGVKD. This CDR3 has 14 residues.

J is TRBJ1-1 and V is TRBV27; TRBD1 matches at 10 bases. V lost 2 bases to trimming and J lost 10 bases; unmatched junction nucleotides: 7. CDR3 length: 14 amino acids. Per germline, CDR1 MNHEY and CDR2 SMNVEV (reference sequence). The CDR3 protein is CASSLGGQGEGAFF. DNA of the CDR3: TGTGCCAGCAGTTTAGGTGGACAGGGGGAGGGAGCTTTCTTT.

V gene TRBV7-3 combines with J gene TRBJ1-1, with D unclear. Germline CDR1 and CDR2: SGHTA and FQGTGA. This CDR3 comprises 15 residues. The V end was cut by 0 bases, the J end by 4 bases, with 12 bases between. The DNA of the CDR3 is TGTGCCAGCAGCTTAACCGGGATAGGAGCCACTGAAGCTTTCTTT. It encodes CASSLTGIGATEAFF.

V and J are TRBV27 and TRBJ2-5; 8 positions agree with TRBD1. This CDR3 contains 16 residues. J lost 2 bases, V lost 2 bases, and 7 bases had no gene match. Germline lookup yields CDR1 MNHEY and CDR2 SMNVEV (reference sequence). DNA for the CDR3: TGTGCCAGCAGTTTACACGGGACAGGAGCACAAGAGACCCAGTACTTC. Its protein product is CASSLHGTGAQETQYF.

The chain links TRBV7-3 to TRBJ2-3, with 13 bases identical to TRBD2. Germline V CDR1 and CDR2: SGHTA, FQGTGA. The length of the CDR3 is 21 residues. After removal of 2 bases from V and 0 bases from J, the junction contained 14 bases not matched to a gene. The DNA of the CDR3 is TGTGCCAGCAGCTTAGTTGCTCCGGGACTAGCGGGGTCACATAGCACAGATACGCAGTATTTT. Translating gives CASSLVAPGLAGSHSTDTQYF. Using reference TRBV7-3 and TRBJ2-3 for the parts outside the CDR3, the full variable domain is GAGVSQTPSNKVTEKGKYVELRCDPISGHTALYWYRQSLGQGPEFLIYFQGTGAADDSGLPNDRFFAVRPEGSVSTLKIQRTERGDSAVYLCASSLVAPGLAGSHSTDTQYFGPGTRLTVL.